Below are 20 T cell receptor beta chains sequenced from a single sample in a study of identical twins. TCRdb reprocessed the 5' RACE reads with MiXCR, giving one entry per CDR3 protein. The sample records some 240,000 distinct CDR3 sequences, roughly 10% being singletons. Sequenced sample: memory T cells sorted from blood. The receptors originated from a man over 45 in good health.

For the CDR3, the DNA is TGCGCCAGCAGCTCCGAACGAGGGGGCCGAGATACGCAGTATTTT. This gives the protein CASSSERGGRDTQYF. The rearrangement joins TRBV5-1 to TRBJ2-3; the match to TRBD1 covers 7 bases. J lost 5 bases, V lost 3 bases, and 9 bases had no gene match. Germline V CDR1 and CDR2: SGHRS, YFSETQ. This CDR3 contains 15 residues.

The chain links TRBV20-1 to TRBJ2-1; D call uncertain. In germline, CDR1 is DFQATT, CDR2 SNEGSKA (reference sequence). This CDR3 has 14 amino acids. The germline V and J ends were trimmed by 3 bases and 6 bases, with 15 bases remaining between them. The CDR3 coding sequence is TGCAGTGCTAGCGACCCGATCGGGTTCAATGAGCAGTTCTTC. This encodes CSASDPIGFNEQFF.

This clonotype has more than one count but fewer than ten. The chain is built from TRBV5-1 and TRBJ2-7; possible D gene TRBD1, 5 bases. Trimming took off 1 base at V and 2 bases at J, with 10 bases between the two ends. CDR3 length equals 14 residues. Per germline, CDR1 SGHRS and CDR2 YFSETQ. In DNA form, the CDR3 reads TGCGCCAGCAGCTTGAACAGGCGCACCTACGAGCAGTACTTC. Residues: CASSLNRRTYEQYF.

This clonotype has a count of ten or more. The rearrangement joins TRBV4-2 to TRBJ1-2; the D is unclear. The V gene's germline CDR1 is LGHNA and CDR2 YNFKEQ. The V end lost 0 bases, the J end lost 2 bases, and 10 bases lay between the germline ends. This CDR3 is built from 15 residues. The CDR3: CASSQDLTENYGYTF. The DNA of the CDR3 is TGTGCCAGCAGCCAAGATCTGACGGAAAACTATGGCTACACCTTC.

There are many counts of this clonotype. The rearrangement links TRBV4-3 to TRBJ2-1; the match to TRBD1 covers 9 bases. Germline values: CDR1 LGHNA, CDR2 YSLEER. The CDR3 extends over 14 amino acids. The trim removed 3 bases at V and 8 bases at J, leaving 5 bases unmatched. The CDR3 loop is CASSQGQGPYEQFF. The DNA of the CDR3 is TGCGCCAGCAGCCAGGGACAGGGACCCTATGAGCAGTTCTTC.

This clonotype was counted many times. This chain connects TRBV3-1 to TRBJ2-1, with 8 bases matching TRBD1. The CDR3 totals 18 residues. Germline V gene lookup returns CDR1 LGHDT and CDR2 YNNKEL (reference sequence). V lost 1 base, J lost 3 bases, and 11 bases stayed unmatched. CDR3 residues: CASSQVLDRVMVYNEQFF. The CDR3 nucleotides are TGTGCCAGCAGCCAAGTATTGGACAGGGTGATGGTCTACAATGAGCAGTTCTTC.

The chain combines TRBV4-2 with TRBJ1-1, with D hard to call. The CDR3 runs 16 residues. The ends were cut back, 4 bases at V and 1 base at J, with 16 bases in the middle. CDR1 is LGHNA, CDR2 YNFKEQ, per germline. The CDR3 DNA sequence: TGTGCCAGCAGCCGTGCCGAGGGCAGGAAGAACACTGAAGCTTTCTTT. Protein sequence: CASSRAEGRKNTEAFF.

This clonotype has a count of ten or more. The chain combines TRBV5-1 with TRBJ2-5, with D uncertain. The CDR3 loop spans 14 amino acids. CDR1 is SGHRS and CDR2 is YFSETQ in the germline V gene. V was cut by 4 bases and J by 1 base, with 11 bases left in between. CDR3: CASSPQDPQETQYF. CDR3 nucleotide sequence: TGCGCCAGCAGCCCCCAGGACCCCCAAGAGACCCAGTACTTC.

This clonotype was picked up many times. CDR3 nucleotides: TGTGCCAGCAGCGTACGGCCCCGCTCCCGGGACGGCACAGATACGCAGTATTTT. It specifies CASSVRPRSRDGTDTQYF. The V call is TRBV9, the J call TRBJ2-3; D may correspond to TRBD1 or TRBD2 (5 bases each). V lost 1 base and J lost 1, with 19 bases in between. CDR3 length: 18 residues. CDR1 is SGDLS and CDR2 is YYNGEE in the germline V gene.

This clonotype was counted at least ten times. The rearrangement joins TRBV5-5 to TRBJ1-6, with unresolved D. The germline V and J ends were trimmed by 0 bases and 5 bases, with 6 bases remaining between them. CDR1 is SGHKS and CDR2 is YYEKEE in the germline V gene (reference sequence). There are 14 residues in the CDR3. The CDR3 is CASSLDMHNSPLHF. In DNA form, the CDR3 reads TGTGCCAGCAGCTTGGACATGCATAATTCACCCCTCCACTTT. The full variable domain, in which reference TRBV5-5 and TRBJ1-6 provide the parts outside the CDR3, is DAGVTQSPTHLIKTRGQQVTLRCSPISGHKSVSWYQQVLGQGPQFIFQYYEKEERGRGNFPDRFSARQFPNYSSELNVNALLLGDSALYLCASSLDMHNSPLHFGNGTRLTVT.

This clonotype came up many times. CDR3 in DNA: TGTGCCAGCAGCTTAGGGGCAGCCTACGAGCAGTACTTC. Translated, it gives CASSLGAAYEQYF. The gene calls are TRBV11-2 and TRBJ2-7; D gene unclear. The CDR3 runs to 13 residues. CDR1 is SGHAT, CDR2 FQNNGV, per germline. V was trimmed by 1 base and J by 2 bases, leaving 6 bases between them.

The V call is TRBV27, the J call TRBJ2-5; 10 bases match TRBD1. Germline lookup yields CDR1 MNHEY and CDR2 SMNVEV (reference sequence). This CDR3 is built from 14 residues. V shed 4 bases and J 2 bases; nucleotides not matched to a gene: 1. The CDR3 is CASSSDRGQETQYF. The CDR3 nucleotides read TGTGCCAGCAGTTCGGACAGGGGGCAAGAGACCCAGTACTTC.

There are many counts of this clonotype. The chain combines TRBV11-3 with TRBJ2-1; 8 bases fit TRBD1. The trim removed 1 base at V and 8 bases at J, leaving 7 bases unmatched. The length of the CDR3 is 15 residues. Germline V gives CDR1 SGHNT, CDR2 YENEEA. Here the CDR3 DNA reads TGTGCCAGCAGCTTAGGAGCTCAGGGGGCGTATGAGCAGTTCTTC. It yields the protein CASSLGAQGAYEQFF.

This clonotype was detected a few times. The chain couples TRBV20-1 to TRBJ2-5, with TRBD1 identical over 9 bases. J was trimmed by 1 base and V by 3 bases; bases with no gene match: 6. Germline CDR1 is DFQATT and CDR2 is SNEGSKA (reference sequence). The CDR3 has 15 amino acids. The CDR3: CSASRTGDFQETQYF. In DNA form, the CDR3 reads TGCAGTGCTAGTAGGACAGGGGACTTCCAAGAGACCCAGTACTTC.

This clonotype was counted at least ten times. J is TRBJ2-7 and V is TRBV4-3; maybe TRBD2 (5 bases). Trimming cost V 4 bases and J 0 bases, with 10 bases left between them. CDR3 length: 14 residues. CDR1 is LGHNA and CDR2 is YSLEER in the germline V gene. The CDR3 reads CASSPSGSSYEQYF. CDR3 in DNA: TGCGCCAGCAGCCCGAGTGGGAGCTCCTACGAGCAGTACTTC.

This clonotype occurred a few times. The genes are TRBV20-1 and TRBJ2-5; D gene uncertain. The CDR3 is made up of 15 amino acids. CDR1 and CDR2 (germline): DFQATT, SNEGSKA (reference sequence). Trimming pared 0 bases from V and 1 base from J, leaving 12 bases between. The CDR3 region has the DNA TGCAGTGCTAGAGATCTTCGATCCGTCCAAGAGACCCAGTACTTC. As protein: CSARDLRSVQETQYF.

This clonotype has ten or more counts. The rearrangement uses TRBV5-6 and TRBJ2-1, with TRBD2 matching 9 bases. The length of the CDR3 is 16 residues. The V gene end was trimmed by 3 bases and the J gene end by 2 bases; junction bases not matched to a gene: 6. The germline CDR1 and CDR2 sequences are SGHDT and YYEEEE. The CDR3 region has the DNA TGTGCCAGCAGCTCAGGACTAGCGCTTACCTACAATGAGCAGTTCTTC. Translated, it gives CASSSGLALTYNEQFF.

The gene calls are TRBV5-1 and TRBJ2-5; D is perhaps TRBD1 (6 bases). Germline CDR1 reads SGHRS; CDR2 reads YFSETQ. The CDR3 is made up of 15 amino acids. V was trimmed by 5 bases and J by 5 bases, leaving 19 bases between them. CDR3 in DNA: TGCGCCAGCAGTTACCTGGGGGTGCAGGGGGAGACCCAGTACTTC. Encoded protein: CASSYLGVQGETQYF.

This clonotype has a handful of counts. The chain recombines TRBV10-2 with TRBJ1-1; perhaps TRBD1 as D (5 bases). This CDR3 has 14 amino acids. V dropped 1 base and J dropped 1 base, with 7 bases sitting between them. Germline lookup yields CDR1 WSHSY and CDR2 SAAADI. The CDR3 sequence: CASSEFGANTEAFF. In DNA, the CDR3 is TGCGCCAGCAGTGAGTTCGGGGCGAACACTGAAGCTTTCTTT.

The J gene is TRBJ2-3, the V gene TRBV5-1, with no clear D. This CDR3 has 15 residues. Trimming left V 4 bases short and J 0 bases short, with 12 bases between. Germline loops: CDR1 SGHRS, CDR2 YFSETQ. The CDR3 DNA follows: TGCGCCAGCAGCGCCGCGAGGCCTAGCACAGATACGCAGTATTTT. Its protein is CASSAARPSTDTQYF.